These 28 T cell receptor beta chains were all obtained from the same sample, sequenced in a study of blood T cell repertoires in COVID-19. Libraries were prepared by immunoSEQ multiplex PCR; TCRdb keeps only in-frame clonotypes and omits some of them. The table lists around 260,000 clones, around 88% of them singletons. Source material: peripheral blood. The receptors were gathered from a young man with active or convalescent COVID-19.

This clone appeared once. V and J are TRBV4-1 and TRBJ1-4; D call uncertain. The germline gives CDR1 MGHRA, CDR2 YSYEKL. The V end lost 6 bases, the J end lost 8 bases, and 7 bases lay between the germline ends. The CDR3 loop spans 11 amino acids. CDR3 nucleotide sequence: TGCGCCAGCAGAGGCGGGGAAAAACTGTTTTTT. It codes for CASRGGEKLFF.

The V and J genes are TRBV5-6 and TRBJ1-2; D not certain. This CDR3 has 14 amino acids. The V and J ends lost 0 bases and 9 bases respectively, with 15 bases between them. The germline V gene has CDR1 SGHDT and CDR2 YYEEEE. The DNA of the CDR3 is TGTGCCAGCAGCTTGGGGGCCCTCGCGATGCGCTACACCTTC. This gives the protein CASSLGALAMRYTF.

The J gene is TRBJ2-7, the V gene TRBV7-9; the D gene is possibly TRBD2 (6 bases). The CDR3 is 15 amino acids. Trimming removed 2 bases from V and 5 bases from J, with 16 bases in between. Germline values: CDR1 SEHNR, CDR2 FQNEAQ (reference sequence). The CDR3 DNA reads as TGTGCCAGCAGCTTAAATTTCGGAGGGTGTGACGAGCAGTACTTC. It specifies CASSLNFGGCDEQYF.

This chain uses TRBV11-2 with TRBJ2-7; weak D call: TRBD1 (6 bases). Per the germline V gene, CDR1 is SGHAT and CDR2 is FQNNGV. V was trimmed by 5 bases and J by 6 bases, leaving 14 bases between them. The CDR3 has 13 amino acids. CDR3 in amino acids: CASSPDRLSEQYF. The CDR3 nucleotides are TGTGCCAGCAGCCCAGACAGGTTGAGCGAGCAGTACTTC.

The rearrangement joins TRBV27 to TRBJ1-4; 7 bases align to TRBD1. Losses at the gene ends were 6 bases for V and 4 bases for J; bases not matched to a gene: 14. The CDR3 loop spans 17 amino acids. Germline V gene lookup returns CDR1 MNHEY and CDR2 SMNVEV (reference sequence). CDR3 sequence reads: CASSPGQATRVNEKLFF. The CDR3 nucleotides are TGTGCCAGCAGCCCAGGACAGGCCACGCGGGTTAATGAAAAACTGTTTTTT.

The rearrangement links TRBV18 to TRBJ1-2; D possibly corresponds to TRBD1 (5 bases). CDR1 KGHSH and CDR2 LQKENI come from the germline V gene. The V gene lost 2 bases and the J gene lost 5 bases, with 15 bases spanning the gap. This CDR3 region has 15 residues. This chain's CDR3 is CASSPSSGGGYGYTF. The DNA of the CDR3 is TGTGCCAGCTCACCAAGCTCCGGGGGAGGTTATGGCTACACCTTC.

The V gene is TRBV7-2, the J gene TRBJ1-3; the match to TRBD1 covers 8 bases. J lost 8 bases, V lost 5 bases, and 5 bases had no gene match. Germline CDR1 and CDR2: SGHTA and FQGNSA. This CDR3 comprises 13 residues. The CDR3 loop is CASSGQGLDTIYF. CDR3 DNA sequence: TGTGCCAGCAGCGGACAGGGTCTGGACACCATATATTTT.

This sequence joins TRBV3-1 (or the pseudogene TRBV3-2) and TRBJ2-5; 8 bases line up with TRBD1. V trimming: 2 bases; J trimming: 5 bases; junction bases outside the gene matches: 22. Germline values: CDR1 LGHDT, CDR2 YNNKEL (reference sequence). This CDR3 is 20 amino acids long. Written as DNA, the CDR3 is TGTGCCAGCAGCCAAAAGATCATCGGCTCTTGGACAGGGAGGAGCGAGACCCAGTACTTC. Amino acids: CASSQKIIGSWTGRSETQYF.

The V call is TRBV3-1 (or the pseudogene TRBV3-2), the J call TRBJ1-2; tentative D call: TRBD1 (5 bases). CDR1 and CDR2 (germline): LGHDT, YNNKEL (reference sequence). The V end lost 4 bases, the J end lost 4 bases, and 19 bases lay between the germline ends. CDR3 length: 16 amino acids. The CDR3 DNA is TGTGCCAGCAGCCGAGGATCTCCCAGGGAGGTCTATGGCTACACCTTC. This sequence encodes CASSRGSPREVYGYTF.

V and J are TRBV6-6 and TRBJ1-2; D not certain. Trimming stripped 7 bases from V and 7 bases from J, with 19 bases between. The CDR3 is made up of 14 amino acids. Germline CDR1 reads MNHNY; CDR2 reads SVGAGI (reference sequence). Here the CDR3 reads CASTTSPLSGGYTF. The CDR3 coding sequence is TGTGCCAGCACCACCTCCCCCCTTTCGGGTGGCTACACCTTC.

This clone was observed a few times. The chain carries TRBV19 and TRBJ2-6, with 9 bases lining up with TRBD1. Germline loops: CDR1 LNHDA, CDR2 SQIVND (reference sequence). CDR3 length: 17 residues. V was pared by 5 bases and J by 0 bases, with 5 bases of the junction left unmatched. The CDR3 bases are TGTGCCAGTAGTCCACAGGGGGCACTCTCTGGGGCCAACGTCCTGACTTTC. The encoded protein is CASSPQGALSGANVLTF.

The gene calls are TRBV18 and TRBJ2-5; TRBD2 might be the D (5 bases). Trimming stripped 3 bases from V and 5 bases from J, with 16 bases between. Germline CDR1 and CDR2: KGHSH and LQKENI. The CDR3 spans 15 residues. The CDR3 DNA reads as TGTGCCAGCTCACCGAACCGGGCTGGCGGGGAGACCCAGTACTTC. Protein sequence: CASSPNRAGGETQYF.

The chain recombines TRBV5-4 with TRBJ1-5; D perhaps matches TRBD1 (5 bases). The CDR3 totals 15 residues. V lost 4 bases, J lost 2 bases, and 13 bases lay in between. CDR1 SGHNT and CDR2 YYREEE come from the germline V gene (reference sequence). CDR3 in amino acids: CASSIGGVGNQPQHF. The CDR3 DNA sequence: TGTGCCAGCAGCATTGGGGGGGTCGGCAATCAGCCCCAGCATTTT.

The CDR3, as DNA: TGTGCCAGCAGCACGACTAGCGGGGGGCGTGACAATGAGCAGTTCTTC. As protein: CASSTTSGGRDNEQFF. The chain couples TRBV5-4 to TRBJ2-1, with 13 bases fitting TRBD2. The CDR3 has 16 residues. V shed 4 bases and J 5 bases; nucleotides not matched to a gene: 6. Germline loops: CDR1 SGHNT, CDR2 YYREEE (reference sequence).

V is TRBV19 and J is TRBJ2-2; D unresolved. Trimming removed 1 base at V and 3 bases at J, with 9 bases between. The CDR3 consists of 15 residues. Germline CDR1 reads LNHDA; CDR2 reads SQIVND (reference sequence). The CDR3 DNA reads TGTGCCAGTAGTATAGGGGCAGATCACACCGGGGAGCTGTTTTTT. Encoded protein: CASSIGADHTGELFF.

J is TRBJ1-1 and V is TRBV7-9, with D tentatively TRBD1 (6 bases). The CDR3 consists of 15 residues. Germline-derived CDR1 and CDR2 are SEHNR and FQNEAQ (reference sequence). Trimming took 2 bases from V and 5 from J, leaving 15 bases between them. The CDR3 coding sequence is TGTGCCAGCAGCTTATCAACAGGGCGGAGGACTGAAGCTTTCTTT. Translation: CASSLSTGRRTEAFF.

CDR3 sequence (DNA): TGTGCCAGCAGTGAAGAAGCCCTAGCGGGGGCCCAGGAGACCCAGTACTTC. It codes for CASSEEALAGAQETQYF. V gene TRBV6-1 combines with J gene TRBJ2-5, with 10 bases identical to TRBD2. Germline assignment: CDR1 MNHNS and CDR2 SASEGT. V dropped 1 base and J dropped 5; count of bases not matched to a gene: 10. The CDR3 runs 17 residues.

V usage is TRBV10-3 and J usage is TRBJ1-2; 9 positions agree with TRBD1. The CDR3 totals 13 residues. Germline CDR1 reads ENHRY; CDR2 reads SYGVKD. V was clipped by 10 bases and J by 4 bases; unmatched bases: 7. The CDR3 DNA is TGTGCCACAAACAGGGGGCAGAGCTATGGCTACACCTTC. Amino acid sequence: CATNRGQSYGYTF.

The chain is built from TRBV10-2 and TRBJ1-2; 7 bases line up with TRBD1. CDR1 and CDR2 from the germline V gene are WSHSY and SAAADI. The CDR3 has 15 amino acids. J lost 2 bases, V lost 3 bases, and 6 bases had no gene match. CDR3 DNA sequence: TGCGCCAGCAGTGAAGAGAGCAGGGGGAACTATGGCTACACCTTC. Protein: CASSEESRGNYGYTF.

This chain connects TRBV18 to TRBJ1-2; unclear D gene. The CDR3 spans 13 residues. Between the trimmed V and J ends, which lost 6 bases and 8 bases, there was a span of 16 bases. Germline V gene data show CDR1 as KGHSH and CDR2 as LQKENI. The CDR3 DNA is TGTGCCAGCTCGACCAGTGGTGCGGGGGGCTACACCTTC. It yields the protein CASSTSGAGGYTF.

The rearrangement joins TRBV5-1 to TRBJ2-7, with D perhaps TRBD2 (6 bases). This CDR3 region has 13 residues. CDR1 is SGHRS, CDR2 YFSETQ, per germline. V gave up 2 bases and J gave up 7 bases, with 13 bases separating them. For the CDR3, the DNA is TGCGCCAGCAGCTTTACCGGGACTCAGGAGCAGTACTTC. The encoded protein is CASSFTGTQEQYF.

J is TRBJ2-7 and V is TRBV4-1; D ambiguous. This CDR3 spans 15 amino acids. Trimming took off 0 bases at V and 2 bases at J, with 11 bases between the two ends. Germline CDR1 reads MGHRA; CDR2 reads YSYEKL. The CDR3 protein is CASSQESRPTYEQYF. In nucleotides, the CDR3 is TGCGCCAGCAGCCAAGAATCTAGGCCAACCTACGAGCAGTACTTC.

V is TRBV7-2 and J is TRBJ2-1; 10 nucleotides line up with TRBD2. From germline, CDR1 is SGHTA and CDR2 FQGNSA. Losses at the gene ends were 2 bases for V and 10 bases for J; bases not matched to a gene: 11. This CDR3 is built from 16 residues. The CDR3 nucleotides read TGTGCCAGCAGCTTACTTAGCGGGGGGCCTCCAGGAGAGCAGTTCTTC. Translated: CASSLLSGGPPGEQFF.

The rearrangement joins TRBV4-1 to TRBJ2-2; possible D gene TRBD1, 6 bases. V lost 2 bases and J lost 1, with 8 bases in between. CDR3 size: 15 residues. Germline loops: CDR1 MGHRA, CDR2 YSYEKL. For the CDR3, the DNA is TGCGCCAGCAGCCAATTGACAGGGAACACCGGGGAGCTGTTTTTT. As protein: CASSQLTGNTGELFF.

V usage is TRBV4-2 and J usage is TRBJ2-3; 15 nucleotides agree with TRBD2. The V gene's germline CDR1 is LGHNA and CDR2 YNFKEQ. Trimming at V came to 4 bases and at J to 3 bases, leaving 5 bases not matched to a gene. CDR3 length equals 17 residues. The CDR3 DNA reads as TGTGCCAGCAGCCCTAGGACTAGCGGGGGGGCAACAGATACGCAGTATTTT. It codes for CASSPRTSGGATDTQYF.

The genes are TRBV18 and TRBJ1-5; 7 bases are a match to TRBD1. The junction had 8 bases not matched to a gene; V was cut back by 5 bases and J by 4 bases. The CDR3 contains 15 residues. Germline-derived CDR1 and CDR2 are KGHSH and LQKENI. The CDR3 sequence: CASSFEGQRNQPQHF. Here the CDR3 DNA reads TGTGCCAGCTCATTTGAGGGACAGAGAAATCAGCCCCAGCATTTT.

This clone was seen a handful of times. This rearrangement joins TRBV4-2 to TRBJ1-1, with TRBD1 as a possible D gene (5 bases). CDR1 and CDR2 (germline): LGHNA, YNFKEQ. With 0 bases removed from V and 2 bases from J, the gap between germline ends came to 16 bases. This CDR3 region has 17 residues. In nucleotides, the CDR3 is TGTGCCAGCAGCCAAGAGATTGTGGGGGGAGGAAACACTGAAGCTTTCTTT. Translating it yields CASSQEIVGGGNTEAFF.

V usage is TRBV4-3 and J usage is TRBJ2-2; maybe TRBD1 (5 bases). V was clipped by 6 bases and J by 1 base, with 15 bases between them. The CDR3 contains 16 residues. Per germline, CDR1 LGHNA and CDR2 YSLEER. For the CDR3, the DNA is TGCGCCAGCAGTCCTGGGGCCCGTCGGAACACCGGGGAGCTGTTTTTT. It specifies CASSPGARRNTGELFF.